This TCR beta chain is drawn from a study of early T cells in non-severe SARS-CoV-2 infection. In TCRdb, the 5' RACE reads were re-called with MiXCR into one record per CDR3 protein. The profile shows around 64,000 distinct CDR3 sequences, about an eighth of them singletons. Trimming removed 2 bases from V and 7 bases from J; junction bases left unmatched: 9. The germline V gene encodes CDR1 SGHTA and CDR2 FQGNSA. The CDR3 contains 15 residues. This receptor was taken from an adult who was a healthcare worker with PCR-confirmed SARS-CoV-2 infection or an uninfected control (not recorded which). Sample: whole blood. V gene TRBV7-2 combines with J gene TRBJ2-3, with TRBD2 identical over 7 bases. CDR3 nucleotides: TGTGCCAGCAGCTTACGGCAGGGACTATCACATACGCAGTATTTT. Protein sequence: CASSLRQGLSHTQYF.